Following are 2 T cell receptor beta chains from one sample sequenced in a study of cytomegalovirus exposure and HLA in healthy donors. The PCR had 60 Vbeta and 13 Jbeta primers. Assay used: immunoSEQ multiplex PCR; TCRdb lists only in-frame clones, some missing. The sample includes about 180,000 clones, less than 90% seen only once; the top ten take 0.38%. Sequenced: PBMCs. These receptors came from a boy aged 2 to 10 in good health and CMV-seronegative.

This chain uses TRBV7-9 with TRBJ2-2; D call uncertain. Germline values: CDR1 SEHNR, CDR2 FQNEAQ (reference sequence). With 2 bases removed from V and 9 bases from J, the gap between germline ends came to 10 bases. This CDR3 comprises 13 residues. Written as DNA, the CDR3 is TGTGCCAGCAGCTTAAGCCCTACCTGGGAGCTGTTTTTT. This sequence encodes CASSLSPTWELFF.

The genes are TRBV21-1 and TRBJ2-2; no DNA check was done on the table's D call, TRBD1. TRBV21-1 has pseudogene status. This CDR3 region has 15 residues. The CDR3 bases are TGTGCCAGCAGCAAATGGCAGACGAACACCGGGGAGCTGTTTTTT. It encodes CASSKWQTNTGELFF.